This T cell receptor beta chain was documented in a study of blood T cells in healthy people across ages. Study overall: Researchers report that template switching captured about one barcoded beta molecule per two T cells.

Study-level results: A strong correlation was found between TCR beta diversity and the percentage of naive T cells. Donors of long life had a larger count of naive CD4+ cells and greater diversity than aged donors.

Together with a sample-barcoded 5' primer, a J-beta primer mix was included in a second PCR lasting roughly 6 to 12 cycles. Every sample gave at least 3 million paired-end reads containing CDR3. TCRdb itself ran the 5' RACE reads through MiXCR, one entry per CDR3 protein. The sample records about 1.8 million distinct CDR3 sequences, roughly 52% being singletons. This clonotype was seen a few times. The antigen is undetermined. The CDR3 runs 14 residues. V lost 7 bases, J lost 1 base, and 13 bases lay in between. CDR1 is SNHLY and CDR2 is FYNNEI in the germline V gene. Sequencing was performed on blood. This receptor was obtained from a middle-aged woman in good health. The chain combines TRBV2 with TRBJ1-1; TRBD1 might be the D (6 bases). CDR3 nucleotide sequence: TGTGCCAGCACCCATGGACAGCAGAACACTGAAGCTTTCTTT. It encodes CASTHGQQNTEAFF.